What follows are 17 T cell receptor beta chains derived from one specimen sequenced in a study of blood T cells in healthy people across ages. A second PCR, run for about 7 to 12 cycles, used a sample-barcoded 5' primer plus a J-beta primer mix. TCRdb ran MiXCR on the 5' RACE reads and lists one entry per CDR3 protein. The data show about 1.8 million distinct CDR3 sequences, with 40% to 55% seen just once and 2.1% held by the top ten. Material: blood. These receptors came from a woman in her thirties or forties in good health.

The V and J genes are TRBV6-5 and TRBJ1-5; no clear D gene. Germline V gives CDR1 MNHEY, CDR2 SVGAGI. V was trimmed by 10 bases and J by 5 bases, leaving 15 bases between them. This CDR3 contains 13 residues. The DNA for the CDR3 is TGTGCCACTGGGGAAGTGGGATATCAGCCCCAGCATTTT. It translates to CATGEVGYQPQHF.

This chain links TRBV20-1 with TRBJ1-2; TRBD1 agrees at 8 bases. Looked up from germline, CDR1 is DFQATT and CDR2 is SNEGSKA (reference sequence). This CDR3 has 15 amino acids. J lost 4 bases, V lost 3 bases, and 10 bases had no gene match. CDR3 in DNA: TGCAGTGCTAGCCAGACAGGGGCAAGGCTCTATGGCTACACCTTC. It encodes CSASQTGARLYGYTF.

This clonotype was seen repeatedly, ten times or more. The rearrangement joins TRBV6-8 to TRBJ2-7; weak D call: TRBD2 (6 bases). V lost 2 bases and J lost 2, with 16 bases in between. CDR1 MNHGY and CDR2 SAAAGT come from the germline V gene. This CDR3 contains 16 residues. The CDR3 DNA reads as TGTGCCAGCAGTTACAACTGGAGGGCTAACACCTACGAGCAGTACTTC. Translation gives CASSYNWRANTYEQYF.

The rearrangement uses TRBV6-5 and TRBJ1-2; the match to TRBD1 covers 8 bases. V dropped 2 bases and J dropped 3; count of bases not matched to a gene: 5. The germline V gene encodes CDR1 MNHEY and CDR2 SVGAGI. This CDR3 spans 15 amino acids. CDR3 bases: TGTGCCAGCAGTTACACAGGGGGGTGCGACTATGGCTACACCTTC. Its protein is CASSYTGGCDYGYTF.

Only one count was recorded for this clonotype. The V call is TRBV4-2, the J call TRBJ2-3, with D perhaps TRBD1 or TRBD2 (5 bases each). The CDR3 spans 16 residues. V was pared by 4 bases and J by 0 bases, with 14 bases between. Germline V gives CDR1 LGHNA, CDR2 YNFKEQ. In DNA, the CDR3 is TGTGCCAGCAGCCCGAGGGACGGCGCTAGCACAGATACGCAGTATTTT. The encoded protein is CASSPRDGASTDTQYF.

V usage is TRBV29-1 and J usage is TRBJ2-4; tentatively, D is TRBD1 (5 bases). Per the germline V gene, CDR1 is SQVTM and CDR2 is ANQGSEA. Trimming took off 6 bases at V and 9 bases at J, with 15 bases between the two ends. The CDR3 spans 12 residues. Written as DNA, the CDR3 is TGCAGCGTCTGGGGCTTGGACGGCATTCAGTACTTC. The encoded protein is CSVWGLDGIQYF.

V usage is TRBV20-1 and J usage is TRBJ2-3; D remains unclear. Germline assignment: CDR1 DFQATT and CDR2 SNEGSKA (reference sequence). The CDR3 has 14 amino acids. Trimming took off 6 bases at V and 1 base at J, with 14 bases between the two ends. The CDR3 sequence is CSAETGSGTDTQYF. CDR3 nucleotide sequence: TGCAGTGCCGAGACGGGCTCTGGCACAGATACGCAGTATTTT.

This clonotype showed up just once. Possible read error: a much larger clone is one base away. The V call is TRBV7-2, the J call TRBJ2-3; 13 bases match TRBD2. Germline lookup yields CDR1 SGHTA and CDR2 FQGNSA. The CDR3 is 16 amino acids. The CDR3 region is CAGSRLAGGLTDTQYF. The CDR3 DNA reads TGTGCCGGCAGCCGACTAGCGGGGGGTCTGACAGATACGCAGTATTTT.

This clonotype was seen only a few times. The genes are TRBV4-2 and TRBJ1-2; D ambiguous. The V end lost 0 bases, the J end lost 7 bases, and 9 bases lay between the germline ends. CDR3 length: 13 residues. Germline V lookup: CDR1 LGHNA, CDR2 YNFKEQ. CDR3 sequence reads: CASSQEAGAGYTF. CDR3 DNA sequence: TGTGCCAGCAGCCAAGAGGCAGGTGCTGGCTACACCTTC.

The chain employs TRBV7-9 and TRBJ2-5; 11 bases align to TRBD2. The CDR3 loop spans 17 amino acids. With V trimmed by 5 bases and J by 0 bases, 8 bases remained unmatched. The germline V gene has CDR1 SEHNR and CDR2 FQNEAQ (reference sequence). CDR3 sequence reads: CASSLSLAGGYQETQYF. The CDR3 DNA is TGTGCCAGCAGCCTGTCCCTAGCGGGGGGCTACCAAGAGACCCAGTACTTC.

The rearrangement uses TRBV7-9 and TRBJ2-7; no clear D. The J call may be mistaken, given a closer DNA end match to TRBJ2-4. This CDR3 spans 16 amino acids. Germline CDR1 SEHNR, CDR2 FQNEAQ (reference sequence). CDR3 loop: CASSFSVGLAKNIQYF. CDR3 DNA: TGTGCCAGCAGCTTTTCGGTGGGATTGGCCAAAAACATTCAGTACTTC.

The chain joins TRBV10-3 to TRBJ2-3, with D unresolved. Trimming removed 6 bases at V and 0 bases at J, with 13 bases between. The CDR3 sequence is 15 residues long. In germline, CDR1 is ENHRY, CDR2 SYGVKD. CDR3 DNA: TGTGCCATCAGCAACAGAGATTCTAGCACAGATACGCAGTATTTT. Translated, it gives CAISNRDSSTDTQYF.

This clonotype was picked up many times. In DNA form, the CDR3 reads TGTGCCAGCAGCTTAGGAGGCGGGGTCACAGATACGCAGTATTTT. Protein sequence: CASSLGGGVTDTQYF. J is TRBJ2-3 and V is TRBV7-9, with D possibly matching TRBD2 (6 bases). CDR3 size: 15 residues. V lost 1 base to trimming and J lost 2 bases, with 10 bases between them. Looked up from germline, CDR1 is SEHNR and CDR2 is FQNEAQ (reference sequence).

There are a few counts of this clonotype. This sequence joins TRBV20-1 and TRBJ2-1; 11 bases are a match to TRBD2. The CDR3 length is 14 residues. Germline V lookup: CDR1 DFQATT, CDR2 SNEGSKA (reference sequence). Trimming removed 8 bases from V and 8 bases from J; junction bases left unmatched: 11. CDR3 in amino acids: CSPYSGGAWDEQFF. CDR3 DNA: TGCAGTCCGTATAGCGGGGGGGCGTGGGATGAGCAGTTCTTC.

This clonotype has just a few counts. The chain couples TRBV4-1 to TRBJ2-1; a possible D gene is TRBD1 (6 bases). V lost 2 bases, J lost 5 bases, and 13 bases lay in between. Germline V CDR1 and CDR2: MGHRA, YSYEKL. The CDR3 sequence is 15 residues long. CDR3 bases: TGCGCCAGCAGCCAAATCAGGGGACGGAACAATGAGCAGTTCTTC. It yields the protein CASSQIRGRNNEQFF.

V usage is TRBV4-3 and J usage is TRBJ2-5, with D possibly matching TRBD1 (6 bases). The germline gives CDR1 LGHNA, CDR2 YSLEER. V gave up 0 bases and J gave up 7 bases, with 15 bases separating them. CDR3 length equals 15 residues. The CDR3 nucleotides are TGCGCCAGCAGCCAAGAGGGGGCAGGGATCGCGACCCAGTACTTC. The encoded protein is CASSQEGAGIATQYF.

The CDR3 DNA sequence: TGTGCCAGCAGCCCGACAACTAACCAAGAGACCCAGTACTTC. Its translation: CASSPTTNQETQYF. The chain carries TRBV6-2 or TRBV6-3 and TRBJ2-5; no definite D call. This CDR3 comprises 14 residues. V gave up 6 bases and J gave up 0 bases, with 11 bases separating them. Germline-derived CDR1 and CDR2 are MNHEY and SVGEGT.